This TCR beta chain stems from a study of blood T cell repertoires in COVID-19. Whole-study context: Researchers got acute and convalescent COVID-19 samples from the United States, Italy and Spain.

TCRdb's table, derived via immunoSEQ multiplex PCR, lists solely in-frame clones and lacks some. Of 320,000 or so clones listed, approximately 88% are singletons. Germline V gene lookup returns CDR1 LNHDA and CDR2 SQIVND (reference sequence). V was pared by 5 bases and J by 0 bases, with 13 bases between. This CDR3 region has 15 residues. Grouping used clinical history reported by participants in a survey and questionnaire. V and J are TRBV19 and TRBJ1-1; no clear D gene. The sequenced sample consisted of PBMCs or T cells enriched from blood (not recorded which). The clonotype was recovered from a man aged 55 to 70 who had recovered from COVID-19. The CDR3 DNA reads as TGTGCCAGTAGTTCCCCTGGCGGGGTGAACACTGAAGCTTTCTTT. This translates into CASSSPGGVNTEAFF.